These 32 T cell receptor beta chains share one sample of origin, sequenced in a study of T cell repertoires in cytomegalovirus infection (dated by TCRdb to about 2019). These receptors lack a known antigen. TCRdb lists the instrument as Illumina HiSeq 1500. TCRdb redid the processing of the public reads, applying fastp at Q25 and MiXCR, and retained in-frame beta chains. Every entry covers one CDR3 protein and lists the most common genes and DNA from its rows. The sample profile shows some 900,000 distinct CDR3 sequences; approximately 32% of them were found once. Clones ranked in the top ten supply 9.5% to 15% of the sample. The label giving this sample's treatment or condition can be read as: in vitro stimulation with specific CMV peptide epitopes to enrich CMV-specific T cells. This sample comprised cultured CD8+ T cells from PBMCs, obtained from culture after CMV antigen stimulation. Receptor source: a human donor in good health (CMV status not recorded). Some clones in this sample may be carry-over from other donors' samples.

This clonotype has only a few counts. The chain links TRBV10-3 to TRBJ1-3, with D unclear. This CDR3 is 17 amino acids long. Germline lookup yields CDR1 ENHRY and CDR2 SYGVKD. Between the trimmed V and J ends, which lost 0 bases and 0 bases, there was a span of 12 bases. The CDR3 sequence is CAISESQLKSSGNTIYF. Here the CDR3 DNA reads TGTGCCATCAGTGAGTCGCAACTCAAGAGCTCTGGAAACACCATATATTTT.

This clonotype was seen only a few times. The CDR3 region is CASSPRTSALGNTIYF. The CDR3 region has the DNA TGTGCCAGCAGCCCCCGGACCTCTGCCTTAGGAAACACCATATATTTT. The genes are TRBV9 and TRBJ1-3; D call uncertain. The germline CDR1 and CDR2 sequences are SGDLS and YYNGEE. Between the trimmed V and J ends, which lost 4 bases and 4 bases, there was a span of 18 bases. This CDR3 spans 16 amino acids.

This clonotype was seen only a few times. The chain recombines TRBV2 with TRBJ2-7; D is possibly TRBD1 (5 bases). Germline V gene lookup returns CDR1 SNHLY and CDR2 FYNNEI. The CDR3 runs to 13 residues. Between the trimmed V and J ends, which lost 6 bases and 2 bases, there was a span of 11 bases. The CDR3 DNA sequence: TGTGCCAGCAGCGACAGTCGGGCCTACGAGCAGTACGTC. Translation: CASSDSRAYEQYV.

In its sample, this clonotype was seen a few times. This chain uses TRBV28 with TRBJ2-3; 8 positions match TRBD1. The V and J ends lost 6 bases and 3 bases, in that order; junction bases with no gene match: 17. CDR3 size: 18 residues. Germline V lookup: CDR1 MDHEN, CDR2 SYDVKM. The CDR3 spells CASSSRGRVQWGTDTQYF. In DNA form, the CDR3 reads TGTGCCAGCAGCTCCAGGGGGCGCGTACAGTGGGGTACAGATACGCAGTATTTT.

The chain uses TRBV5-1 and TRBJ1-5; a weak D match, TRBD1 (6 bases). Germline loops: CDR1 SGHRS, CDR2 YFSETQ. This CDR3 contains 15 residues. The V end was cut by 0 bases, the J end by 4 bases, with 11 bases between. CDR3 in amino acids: CASSLEDSYNQPQHF. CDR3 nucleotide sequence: TGCGCCAGCAGCTTGGAGGACAGCTATAATCAGCCCCAGCATTTT.

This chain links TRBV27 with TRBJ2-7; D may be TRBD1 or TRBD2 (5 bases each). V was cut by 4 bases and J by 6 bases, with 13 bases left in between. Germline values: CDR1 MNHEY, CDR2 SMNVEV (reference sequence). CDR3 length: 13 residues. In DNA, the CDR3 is TGTGCCAGCAGTTCGGGACCCGTCGGCGAGCAGTACTTC. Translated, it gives CASSSGPVGEQYF.

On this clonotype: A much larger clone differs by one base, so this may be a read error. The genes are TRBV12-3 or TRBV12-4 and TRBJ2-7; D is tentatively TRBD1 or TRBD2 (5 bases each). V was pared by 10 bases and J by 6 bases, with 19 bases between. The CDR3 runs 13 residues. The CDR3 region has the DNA TGTGCCAACAGATCCCGGGACGCCGTCGAGCAGTACTTC. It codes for CANRSRDAVEQYF.

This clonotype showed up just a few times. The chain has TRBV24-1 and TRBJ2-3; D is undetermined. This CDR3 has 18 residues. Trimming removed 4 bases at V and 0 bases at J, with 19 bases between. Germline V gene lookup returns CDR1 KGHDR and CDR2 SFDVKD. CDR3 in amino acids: CATSDPGLDGRSTDTQYF. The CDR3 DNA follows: TGTGCCACCAGTGACCCCGGGTTGGACGGCCGAAGCACAGATACGCAGTATTTT.

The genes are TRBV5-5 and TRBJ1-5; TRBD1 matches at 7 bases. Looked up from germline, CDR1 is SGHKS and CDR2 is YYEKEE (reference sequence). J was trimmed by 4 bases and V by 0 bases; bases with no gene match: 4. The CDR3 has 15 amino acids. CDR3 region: CASSLGDRLNQPQHF. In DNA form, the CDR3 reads TGTGCCAGCAGCTTGGGGGACAGACTTAATCAGCCCCAGCATTTT.

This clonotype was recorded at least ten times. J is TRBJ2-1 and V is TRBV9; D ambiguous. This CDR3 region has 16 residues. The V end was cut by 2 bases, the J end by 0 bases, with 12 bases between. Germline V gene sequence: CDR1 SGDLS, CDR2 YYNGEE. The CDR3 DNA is TGTGCCAGCAGCGTCCATTCCCCTAGCTCCTACAATGAGCAGTTCTTC. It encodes CASSVHSPSSYNEQFF.

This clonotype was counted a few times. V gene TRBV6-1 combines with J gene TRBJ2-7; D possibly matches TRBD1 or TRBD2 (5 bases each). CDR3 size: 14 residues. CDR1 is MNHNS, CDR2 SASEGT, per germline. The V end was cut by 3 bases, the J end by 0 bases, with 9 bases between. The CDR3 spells CASSEGRLSYEQYV. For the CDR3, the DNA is TGTGCCAGCAGTGAGGGACGGCTCTCCTACGAGCAGTACGTC.

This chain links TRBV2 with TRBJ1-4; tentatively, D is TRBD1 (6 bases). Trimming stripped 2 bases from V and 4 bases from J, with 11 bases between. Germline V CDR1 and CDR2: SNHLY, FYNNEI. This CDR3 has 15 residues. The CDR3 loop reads CASSEPGGGNEKLFF. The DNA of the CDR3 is TGTGCCAGCAGTGAACCGGGAGGGGGTAATGAAAAACTGTTTTTT.

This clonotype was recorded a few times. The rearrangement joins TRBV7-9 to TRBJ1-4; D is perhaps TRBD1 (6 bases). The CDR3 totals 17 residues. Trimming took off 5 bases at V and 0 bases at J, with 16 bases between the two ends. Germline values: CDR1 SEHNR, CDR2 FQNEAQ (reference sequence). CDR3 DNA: TGTGCCAGCAGCCCCGCGACAGGCGCTACAACTAATGAAAAACTGTTTTTT. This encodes CASSPATGATTNEKLFF.

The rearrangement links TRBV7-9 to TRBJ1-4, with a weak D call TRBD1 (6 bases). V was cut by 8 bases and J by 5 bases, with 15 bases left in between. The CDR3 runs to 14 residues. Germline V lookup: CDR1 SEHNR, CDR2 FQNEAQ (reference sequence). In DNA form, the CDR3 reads TGTGCCAGCGGCCGGACAGAGGGGAATGAAAAACTGTTTTTT. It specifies CASGRTEGNEKLFF.

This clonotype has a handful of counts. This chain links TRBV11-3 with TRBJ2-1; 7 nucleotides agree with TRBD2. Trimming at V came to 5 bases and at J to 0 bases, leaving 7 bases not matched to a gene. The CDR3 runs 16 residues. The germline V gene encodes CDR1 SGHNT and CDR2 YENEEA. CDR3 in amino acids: CASSQTSESSYNEQFF. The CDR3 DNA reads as TGTGCCAGCAGCCAAACTAGCGAGAGCTCCTACAATGAGCAGTTCTTC.

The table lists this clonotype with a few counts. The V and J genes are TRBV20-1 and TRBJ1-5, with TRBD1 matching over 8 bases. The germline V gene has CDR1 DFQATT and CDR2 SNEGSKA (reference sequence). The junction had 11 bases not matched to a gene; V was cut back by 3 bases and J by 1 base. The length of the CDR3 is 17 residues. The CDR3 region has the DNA TGCAGTGCTAGTATGACAGGGGAATATAGAAGCAATCAGCCCCAGCATTTT. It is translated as CSASMTGEYRSNQPQHF.

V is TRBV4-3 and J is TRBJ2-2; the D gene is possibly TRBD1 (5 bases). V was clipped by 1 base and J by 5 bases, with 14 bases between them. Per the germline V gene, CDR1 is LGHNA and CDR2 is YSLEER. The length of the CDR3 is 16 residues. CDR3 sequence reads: CASSQGQGGVTGELFF. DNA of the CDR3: TGCGCCAGCAGCCAAGGGCAGGGTGGTGTTACCGGGGAGCTGTTTTTT.

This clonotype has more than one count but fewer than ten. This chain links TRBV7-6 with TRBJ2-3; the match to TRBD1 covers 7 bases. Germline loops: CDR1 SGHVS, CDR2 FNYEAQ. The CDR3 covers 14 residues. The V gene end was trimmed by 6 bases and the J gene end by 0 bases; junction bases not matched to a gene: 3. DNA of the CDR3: TGTGCCAGCAGGAGGGACAGTAGCACAGATACGCAGTATTTT. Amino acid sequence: CASRRDSSTDTQYF.

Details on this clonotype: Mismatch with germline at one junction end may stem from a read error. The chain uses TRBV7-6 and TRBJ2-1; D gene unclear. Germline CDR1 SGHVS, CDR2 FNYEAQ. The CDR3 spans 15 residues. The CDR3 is CASSPEARSYNEQFF. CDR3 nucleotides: TGTGCTAGCAGCCCAGAGGCGAGGTCCTACAATGAGCAGTTCTTC.

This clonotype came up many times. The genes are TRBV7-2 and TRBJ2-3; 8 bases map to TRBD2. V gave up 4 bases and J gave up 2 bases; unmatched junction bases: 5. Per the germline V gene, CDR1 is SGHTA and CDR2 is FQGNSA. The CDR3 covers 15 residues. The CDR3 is CASSSLAGITDTQYF. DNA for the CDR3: TGTGCCAGCAGCTCTTTAGCGGGAATCACAGATACGCAGTATTTT. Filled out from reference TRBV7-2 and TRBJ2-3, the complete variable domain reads GAGVSQSPSNKVTEKGKDVELRCDPISGHTALYWYRQSLGQGLEFLIYFQGNSAPDKSGLPSDRFSAERTGGSVSTLTIQRTQQEDSAVYLCASSSLAGITDTQYFGPGTRLTVL.

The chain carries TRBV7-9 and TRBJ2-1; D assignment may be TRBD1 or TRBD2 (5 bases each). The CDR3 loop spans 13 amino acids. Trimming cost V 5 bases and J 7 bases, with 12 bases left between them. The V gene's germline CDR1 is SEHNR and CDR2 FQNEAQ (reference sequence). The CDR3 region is CASSRDLINEQFF. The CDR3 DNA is TGTGCCAGCAGCCGGGACCTTATTAATGAGCAGTTCTTC.

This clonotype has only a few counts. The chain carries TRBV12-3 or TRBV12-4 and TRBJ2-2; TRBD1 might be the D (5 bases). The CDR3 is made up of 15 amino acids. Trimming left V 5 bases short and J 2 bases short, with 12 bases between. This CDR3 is CASSPSRANTGELFF. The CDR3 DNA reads TGTGCCAGCAGTCCCAGCAGGGCCAACACCGGGGAGCTGTTTTTT.

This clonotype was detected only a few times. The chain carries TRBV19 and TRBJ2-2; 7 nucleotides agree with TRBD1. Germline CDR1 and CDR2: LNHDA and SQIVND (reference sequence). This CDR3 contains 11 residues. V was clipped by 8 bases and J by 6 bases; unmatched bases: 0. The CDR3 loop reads CASQGAGELFF. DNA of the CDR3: TGTGCCAGTCAGGGGGCCGGGGAGCTGTTTTTT.

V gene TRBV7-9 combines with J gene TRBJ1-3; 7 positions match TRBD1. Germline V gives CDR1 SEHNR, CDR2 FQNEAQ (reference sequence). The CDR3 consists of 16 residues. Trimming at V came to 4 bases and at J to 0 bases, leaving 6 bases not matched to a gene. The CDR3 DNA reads TGTGCCAGCAGCTCCGGACAGGACGGCTCTGGAAACACCATATATTTT. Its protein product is CASSSGQDGSGNTIYF.

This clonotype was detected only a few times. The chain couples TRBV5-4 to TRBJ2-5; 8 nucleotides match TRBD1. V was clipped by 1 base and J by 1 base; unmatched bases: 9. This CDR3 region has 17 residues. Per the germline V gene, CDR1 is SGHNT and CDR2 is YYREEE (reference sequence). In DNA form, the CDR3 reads TGTGCCAGCAGCTTGAGGGAGGCAGGGGGCCCCCAAGAGACCCAGTACTTC. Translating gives CASSLREAGGPQETQYF.

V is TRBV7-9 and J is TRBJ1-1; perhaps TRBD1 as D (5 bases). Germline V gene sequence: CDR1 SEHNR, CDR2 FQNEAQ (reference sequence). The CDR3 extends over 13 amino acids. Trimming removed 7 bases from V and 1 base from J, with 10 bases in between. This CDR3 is CASNSQGNTEAFF. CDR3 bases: TGTGCCAGCAATTCCCAGGGGAACACTGAAGCTTTCTTT.

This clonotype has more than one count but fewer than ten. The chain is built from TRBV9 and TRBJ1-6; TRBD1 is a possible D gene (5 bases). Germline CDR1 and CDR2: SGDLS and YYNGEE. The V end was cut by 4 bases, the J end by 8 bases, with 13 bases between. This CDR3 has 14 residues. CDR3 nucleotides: TGTGCCAGCAGCTCCCTCGTAGGGGATTCACCCCTCCACTTT. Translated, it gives CASSSLVGDSPLHF.

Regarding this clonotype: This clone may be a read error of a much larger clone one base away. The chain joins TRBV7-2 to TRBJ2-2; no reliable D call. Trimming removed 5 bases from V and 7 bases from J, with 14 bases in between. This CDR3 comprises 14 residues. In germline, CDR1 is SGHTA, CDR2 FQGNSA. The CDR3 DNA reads TGTGCCAGCAGCGAAGGAAGGTACAACGGGGAGCTGTTTTTT. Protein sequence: CASSEGRYNGELFF.

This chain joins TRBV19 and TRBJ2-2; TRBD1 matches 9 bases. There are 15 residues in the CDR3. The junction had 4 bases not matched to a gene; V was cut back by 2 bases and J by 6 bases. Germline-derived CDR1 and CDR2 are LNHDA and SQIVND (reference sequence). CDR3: CASSIRTGVPGELFF. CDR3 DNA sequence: TGTGCCAGTAGTATACGGACAGGGGTACCCGGGGAGCTGTTTTTT.

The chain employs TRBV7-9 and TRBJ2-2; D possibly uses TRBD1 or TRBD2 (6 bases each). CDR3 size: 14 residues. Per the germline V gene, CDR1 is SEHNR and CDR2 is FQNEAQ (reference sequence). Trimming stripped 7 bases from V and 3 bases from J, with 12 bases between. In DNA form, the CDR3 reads TGTGCCAGCACCCCGGGGGCGGACACCGGGGAGCTGTTTTTT. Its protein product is CASTPGADTGELFF.

CDR3 nucleotides: TGTGCCAGCAGCGTAGCCATCCAGGACCTACACTATGGCTACACCTTC. Protein sequence: CASSVAIQDLHYGYTF. The gene calls are TRBV9 and TRBJ1-2; D remains unclear. The length of the CDR3 is 16 residues. CDR1 and CDR2 from the germline V gene are SGDLS and YYNGEE. The germline V and J ends were trimmed by 0 bases and 3 bases, with 15 bases remaining between them. Looking up the rest from reference TRBV9 and TRBJ1-2 gives the full variable domain: DSGVTQTPKHLITATGQRVTLRCSPRSGDLSVYWYQQSLDQGLQFLIQYYNGEERAKGNILERFSAQQFPDLHSELNLSSLELGDSALYFCASSVAIQDLHYGYTFGSGTRLTVV.

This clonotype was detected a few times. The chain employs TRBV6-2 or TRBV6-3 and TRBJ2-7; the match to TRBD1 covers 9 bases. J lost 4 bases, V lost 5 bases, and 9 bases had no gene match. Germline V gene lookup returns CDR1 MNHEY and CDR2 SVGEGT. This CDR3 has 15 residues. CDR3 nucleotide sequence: TGTGCCAGCAGTGTTCCGGGACAGGGAGTATACGAGCAGTACGTC. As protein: CASSVPGQGVYEQYV.